In this sample, the clone carrying this TCR beta chain turned up a few times. Its antigen is not identified. These data are taken from a study of T cell repertoires in cytomegalovirus infection. In the study overall: Matching HLA type, along with CMV infection, was indicated by public TCR beta signatures.

The CDR3 is 14 residues long. Germline CDR1 SGHDT, CDR2 YYEEEE. V shed 2 bases and J shed 3 bases, with 11 bases lying between them. Study results and limitations: Clonotypes of TCR beta that were HLA-C-restricted and CMV-specific dominated the ex vivo response. Frequencies of public TCR beta families were cumulated, and this identified carriers of CMV plus the relevant HLA.

TCRdb redid the calling of the reads with MiXCR, one entry per CDR3 protein. Found here are over 200,000 distinct CDR3 sequences, approximately 14% of them singletons; the top ten hold around 8.8%. This TCR was sampled from a human donor in good health (CMV status not recorded). Some clones in this sample may be carry-over from other donors' samples. The rearrangement joins TRBV5-6 to TRBJ2-5, with D possibly matching TRBD2 (5 bases). Sample: PBMCs. The CDR3 loop reads CASSFVKRKETQYF. For the CDR3, the DNA is TGTGCCAGCAGCTTCGTGAAGCGGAAAGAGACCCAGTACTTC.